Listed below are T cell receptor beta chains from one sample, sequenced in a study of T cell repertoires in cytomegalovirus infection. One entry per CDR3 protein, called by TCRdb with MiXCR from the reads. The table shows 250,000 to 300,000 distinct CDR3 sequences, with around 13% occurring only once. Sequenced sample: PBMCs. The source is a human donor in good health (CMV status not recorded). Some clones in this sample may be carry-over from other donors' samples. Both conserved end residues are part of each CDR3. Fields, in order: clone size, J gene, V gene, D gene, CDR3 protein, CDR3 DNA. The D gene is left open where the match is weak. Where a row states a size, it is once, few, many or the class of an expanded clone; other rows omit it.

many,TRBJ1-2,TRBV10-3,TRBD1,CAITKTGQGAYGYTF,TGTGCCATCACCAAAACGGGACAGGGGGCCTATGGCTACACCTTC
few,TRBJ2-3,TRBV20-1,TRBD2,CSAPVAGVSTDTQYF,TGCAGTGCCCCGGTAGCGGGGGTTAGCACAGATACGCAGTATTTT
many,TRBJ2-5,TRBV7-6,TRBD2,CASSSSGKYQETQYF,TGTGCCAGCAGCTCGAGCGGGAAGTACCAAGAGACCCAGTACTTC
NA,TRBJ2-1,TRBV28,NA,CASSFLYNEQFF,TGTGCCAGCAGTTTCCTTTACAATGAGCAGTTCTTC
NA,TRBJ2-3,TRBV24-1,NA,CATSDLRGTDTQYF,TGTGCCACCAGTGATTTGCGAGGCACAGATACGCAGTATTTT
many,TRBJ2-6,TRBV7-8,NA,CASSSDSPGANVLTF,TGTGCCAGCAGCTCAGACAGTCCTGGGGCCAACGTCCTGACTTTC
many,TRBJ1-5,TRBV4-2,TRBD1,CASSQEQGLRNQPQHF,TGTGCCAGCAGCCAAGAACAGGGGCTGCGCAATCAGCCCCAGCATTTT
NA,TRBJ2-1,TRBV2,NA,CASSAPPAGNPQFF,TGTGCCAGCAGTGCTCCCCCGGCGGGAAACCCCCAGTTCTTC
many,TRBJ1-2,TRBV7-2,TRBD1,CASSSSGTQGARGYGYTF,TGTGCCAGCAGCTCCTCAGGAACCCAGGGGGCGCGGGGCTATGGCTACACCTTC
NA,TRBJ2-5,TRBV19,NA,CASKPGLYQETQYF,TGTGCCAGTAAGCCAGGACTATACCAAGAGACCCAGTACTTC
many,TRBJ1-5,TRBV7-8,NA,CASSKGQAAAYSNQPQHF,TGTGCCAGCAGCAAAGGCCAGGCTGCGGCATATAGCAATCAGCCCCAGCATTTT
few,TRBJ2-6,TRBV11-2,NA,CASSLVPITGANVLTF,TGTGCCAGCAGCTTAGTTCCCATTACTGGGGCCAACGTCCTGACTTTC
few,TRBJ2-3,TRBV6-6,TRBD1,CASSEFRGFTDTQYF,TGTGCCAGCAGCGAGTTCAGGGGGTTCACAGATACGCAGTATTTT
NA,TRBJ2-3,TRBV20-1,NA,CSARAGSTSTDTQYF,TGCAGTGCTAGAGCCGGCAGTACTAGCACAGATACGCAGTATTTT
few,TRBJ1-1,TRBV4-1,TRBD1,CASSQLRDRGMNTEAFF,TGCGCCAGCAGCCAGCTCCGGGACAGGGGAATGAACACTGAAGCTTTCTTT
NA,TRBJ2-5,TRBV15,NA,CATSRESLPGETQYF,TGTGCCACCAGCAGAGAGAGCTTACCGGGGGAGACCCAGTACTTC
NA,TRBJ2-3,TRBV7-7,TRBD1,CASSSGQGIAQYF,TGTGCTAGCAGCTCAGGACAGGGAATCGCGCAGTATTTT
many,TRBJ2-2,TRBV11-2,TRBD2,CASSLAGTSGRDTGELFF,TGTGCCAGCAGCTTAGCTGGGACTAGCGGGAGGGACACCGGGGAGCTGTTTTTT
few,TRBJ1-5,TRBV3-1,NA,CASSQGRSGSNQPQHF,TGTGCCAGCAGCCAAGGACGGAGTGGCAGCAATCAGCCCCAGCATTTT
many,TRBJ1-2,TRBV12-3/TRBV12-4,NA,CASSQWTANYGYTF,TGTGCCAGCAGTCAGTGGACAGCTAACTATGGCTACACCTTC
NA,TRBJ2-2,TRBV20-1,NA,CSARESAGELFF,TGCAGTGCTAGGGAGTCCGCCGGGGAGCTGTTTTTT
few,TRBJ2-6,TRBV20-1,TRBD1,CSARGQGAGANVLTF,TGCAGTGCTAGAGGCCAGGGGGCTGGGGCCAACGTCCTGACTTTC
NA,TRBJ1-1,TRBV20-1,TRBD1,CSARDPQRGQTNTEAFF,TGCAGTGCTAGAGATCCGCAAAGGGGACAGACTAACACTGAAGCTTTCTTT
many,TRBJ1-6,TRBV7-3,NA,CASSPTSKSPLHF,TGTGCCAGCAGCCCTACGTCGAAATCACCCCTCCACTTT
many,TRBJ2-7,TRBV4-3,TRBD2,CASSQGIAGPYEQYF,TGCGCCAGCAGCCAAGGTATAGCGGGACCCTACGAGCAGTACTTC
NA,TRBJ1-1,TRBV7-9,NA,CASSLVVPMGTEAFF,TGTGCCAGCAGCTTAGTGGTCCCAATGGGCACTGAAGCTTTCTTT
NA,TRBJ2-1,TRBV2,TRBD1,CASVPGQGINEQFF,TGTGCCAGCGTCCCGGGACAGGGTATCAATGAGCAGTTCTTC
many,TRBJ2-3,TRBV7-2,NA,CASSLGAPSTDTQYF,TGTGCCAGCAGCTTAGGGGCACCGAGCACAGATACGCAGTATTTT
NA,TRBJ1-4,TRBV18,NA,CASSPLGGNEKLFF,TGTGCCAGCTCACCTTTGGGAGGAAATGAAAAACTGTTTTTT
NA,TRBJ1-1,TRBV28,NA,CASSLGGLYTEAFF,TGTGCCAGCAGTTTGGGGGGGTTGTATACTGAAGCTTTCTTT
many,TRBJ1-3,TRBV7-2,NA,CASSYGPSSGNTIYF,TGTGCCAGCAGCTACGGACCGAGCTCTGGAAACACCATATATTTT
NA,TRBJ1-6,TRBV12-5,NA,CASGLGTGNSPLHF,TGTGCTAGTGGTTTGGGAACAGGGAATTCACCCCTCCACTTT
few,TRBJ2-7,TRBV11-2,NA,CASSLVGQYYEQYF,TGTGCCAGCAGCTTAGTCGGACAGTACTACGAGCAGTACTTC